This T cell receptor (beta chain) was sequenced in a study of Tregs in tolerant kidney transplant recipients. Unstimulated regulatory T cells (CD4+CD25+CD127-), CD4+CD25- non-regulatory cells, CD4 and CD8 cells were FACS-sorted from thawed PBMCs. An overnight rest at 37°C with roughly 200 IU/ml IL-2 preceded regulatory T cell sorting from thawed PBMCs. The data were produced by immunoSEQ multiplex PCR, yet TCRdb's version contains in-frame clones alone and is incomplete. The sample has 40,000 to 50,000 clones; around 90% are singletons. Study conclusions and caveats: Activated donor B cell expansion appeared to reveal the most relevant donor-specific TCRbeta repertoire.

Details on this clone: Its antigen remains unknown.

The source of this sequence is a human donor in good health. Sequenced material: Tregs from blood.

The CDR3 DNA reads as TGTGCCAGCAGCGAGGCAGATACGCAGTATTTT. Translated: CASSEADTQYF. The chain joins TRBV9 to TRBJ2-3; D ambiguous. The CDR3 runs to 11 residues. In germline, CDR1 is SGDLS, CDR2 YYNGEE. V dropped 3 bases and J dropped 4 bases, with 3 bases sitting between them.